A single sample gave rise to the 8 T cell receptor beta chains below, sequenced in a study of blood T cell repertoires in COVID-19. Using immunoSEQ multiplex PCR, the repertoire was profiled, and TCRdb retains in-frame clones only, with some absent. This table has approximately 140,000 clones, 70% to 90% appearing once. Sequenced material: peripheral blood. The receptor source for this set is a woman aged 55-70 years with COVID-19, enrolled during active disease.

This chain joins TRBV14 and TRBJ1-6; D unresolved. V was clipped by 4 bases and J by 11 bases, with 12 bases between them. The CDR3 totals 13 residues. Germline V CDR1 and CDR2: SGHDN, FVKESK. The CDR3 DNA follows: TGTGCCAGCAGCCGGCGGGGTTCAACACCCCTCCACTTT. As protein: CASSRRGSTPLHF. The variable domain in full, completed from reference TRBV14 and TRBJ1-6, reads EAGVTQFPSHSVIEKGQTVTLRCDPISGHDNLYWYRRVMGKEIKFLLHFVKESKQDESGMPNNRFLAERTGGTYSTLKVQPAELEDSGVYFCASSRRGSTPLHFGNGTRLTVT.

The J gene is TRBJ1-6, the V gene TRBV7-2; no clear D gene. CDR3 length: 14 residues. V was cut by 4 bases and J by 9 bases, with 13 bases left in between. Germline V gives CDR1 SGHTA, CDR2 FQGNSA. CDR3 in amino acids: CASSSQDGVSPLHF. In nucleotides, the CDR3 is TGTGCCAGCAGCTCTCAGGACGGGGTTTCACCCCTCCACTTT.

The chain has TRBV4-1 and TRBJ2-7, with D possibly being TRBD2 (6 bases). Trimming removed 0 bases from V and 4 bases from J, with 13 bases in between. There are 15 residues in the CDR3. Germline V CDR1 and CDR2: MGHRA, YSYEKL. This chain's CDR3 is CASSQESGLAYEQYF. CDR3 in DNA: TGCGCCAGCAGCCAAGAGAGTGGCCTAGCGTACGAGCAGTACTTC.

The J gene is TRBJ1-1, the V gene TRBV5-4; maybe TRBD1 (5 bases). V lost 0 bases and J lost 6, with 12 bases in between. The CDR3 totals 14 residues. Germline assignment: CDR1 SGHNT and CDR2 YYREEE (reference sequence). The CDR3 DNA reads TGTGCCAGCAGCTTGGCTTACGCGGGGGCTGAAGCTTTCTTT. Protein product: CASSLAYAGAEAFF.

This chain links TRBV29-1 with TRBJ2-7, with D possibly matching TRBD1 (6 bases). The CDR3 runs to 12 residues. Deletions cut 7 bases from V and 4 bases from J, with 14 bases between. The germline V gene has CDR1 SQVTM and CDR2 ANQGSEA. The CDR3 region has the DNA TGCAGCGCCTCCGGACAGAGTTACGAGCAGTACTTC. As protein: CSASGQSYEQYF.

V usage is TRBV21-1 and J usage is TRBJ1-1. TRBV21-1 is a listed pseudogene. The CDR3 length is 12 residues. The CDR3 DNA reads TGTGCCAGCAGCAAGGGGGGGACTGAAGCTTTCTTT. Translating it yields CASSKGGTEAFF.

Only one count was recorded for this clone. This chain connects TRBV12-3 or TRBV12-4 to TRBJ1-5; D may be TRBD1 (5 bases). V gave up 6 bases and J gave up 3 bases, with 9 bases separating them. This CDR3 has 13 amino acids. CDR3 DNA: TGTGCCAGCAGGGGGCAGGACAATCAGCCCCAGCATTTT. This sequence encodes CASRGQDNQPQHF.

The rearrangement links TRBV15 to TRBJ2-5; TRBD1 might be the D (6 bases). Germline assignment: CDR1 LNHNV and CDR2 YYDKDF (reference sequence). V gave up 0 bases and J gave up 4 bases, with 18 bases separating them. The CDR3 sequence is 17 residues long. The CDR3 bases are TGTGCCACCAGCAGAGATTGGGCCACACTGGGGGCAGAGACCCAGTACTTC. Encoded protein: CATSRDWATLGAETQYF.